The 23 T cell receptor beta chains below all came from one sample that was sequenced in a study of T cell changes during pregnancy in multiple sclerosis. Assay used: immunoSEQ multiplex PCR; TCRdb lists only in-frame clones, some missing. The table includes tens of thousands of clones, more than 85% detected once. The starting material was CD4+ T cells from peripheral blood mononuclear cells, obtained in the second trimester of pregnancy. All receptors derive from a female donor with multiple sclerosis, enrolled in a pregnancy study.

This rearrangement joins TRBV11-2 to TRBJ1-1; D is unclear. Germline loops: CDR1 SGHAT, CDR2 FQNNGV. The length of the CDR3 is 12 residues. V was shortened by 5 bases and J by 4 bases, with 8 bases between the two germline ends. The CDR3 DNA follows: TGTGCCAGCAGCCCCTATCTCACTGAAGCTTTCTTT. This gives the protein CASSPYLTEAFF.

The chain joins TRBV6-5 to TRBJ1-6; TRBD1 aligns across 7 bases. Trimming at V came to 4 bases and at J to 8 bases, leaving 8 bases not matched to a gene. Germline V CDR1 and CDR2: MNHEY, SVGAGI. This CDR3 has 15 residues. The CDR3 DNA reads as TGTGCCAGCAGTTTCACAGGGGCGTCAGATTCACCCCTCCACTTT. As protein: CASSFTGASDSPLHF.

The chain is built from TRBV5-6 and TRBJ1-1; D may be TRBD1 (6 bases). Looked up from germline, CDR1 is SGHDT and CDR2 is YYEEEE. The CDR3 consists of 15 residues. V was pared by 0 bases and J by 4 bases, with 13 bases between. The CDR3 loop is CASSLAAGEITEAFF. In DNA, the CDR3 is TGTGCCAGCAGCTTGGCCGCAGGGGAAATCACTGAAGCTTTCTTT.

This chain uses TRBV6-6 with TRBJ2-7, with TRBD1 identical over 8 bases. The germline gives CDR1 MNHNY, CDR2 SVGAGI (reference sequence). The trim removed 11 bases at V and 0 bases at J, leaving 6 bases unmatched. This CDR3 is built from 13 residues. CDR3 sequence reads: CARRTGSSYEQYF. The CDR3 DNA reads TGTGCCCGCCGGACAGGGAGCTCCTACGAGCAGTACTTC.

This chain uses TRBV5-1 with TRBJ1-2; maybe TRBD1 (5 bases). Trimming shortened V by 4 bases and J by 2 bases, and 15 bases separated the two germline ends. This CDR3 is 15 amino acids long. CDR1 and CDR2 from the germline V gene are SGHRS and YFSETQ. The CDR3, as DNA: TGCGCCAGCAGCGAGTCGGGGGATTCAAACTATGGCTACACCTTC. Translated, it gives CASSESGDSNYGYTF.

The chain employs TRBV27 and TRBJ2-3; 7 nucleotides align to TRBD2. This CDR3 is 17 amino acids long. The germline gives CDR1 MNHEY, CDR2 SMNVEV (reference sequence). Trimming took 1 base from V and 5 from J; bases not matched to a gene: 12. Here the CDR3 reads CASSLYGVREKIDTQYF. The DNA of the CDR3 is TGTGCCAGCAGTTTATACGGTGTGCGGGAGAAAATAGATACGCAGTATTTT.

The rearrangement uses TRBV4-3 and TRBJ1-4; maybe TRBD1 (6 bases). CDR3 length: 16 residues. The germline V gene encodes CDR1 LGHNA and CDR2 YSLEER. With 3 bases removed from V and 8 bases from J, the gap between germline ends came to 19 bases. This chain's CDR3 is CASSHLFRGDKEKLFF. The CDR3 DNA reads TGCGCCAGCAGCCACTTATTCAGGGGTGACAAGGAAAAACTGTTTTTT.

This clone occurred a few times. The rearrangement uses TRBV11-2 and TRBJ1-6; possibly TRBD1 for D (6 bases). From germline, CDR1 is SGHAT and CDR2 FQNNGV. CDR3 length: 13 residues. Trimming cost V 5 bases and J 7 bases, with 9 bases left between them. As DNA, the CDR3 is TGTGCCAGCAGCCAGGGGTGGAATTCACCCCTCCACTTT. This translates into CASSQGWNSPLHF.

This clone has only one observation. The chain uses TRBV12-5 and TRBJ2-7, with D perhaps matching TRBD2 (6 bases). The germline V gene encodes CDR1 LGHNT and CDR2 FRNRAP. The CDR3 has 12 residues. Trimming took off 6 bases at V and 3 bases at J, with 9 bases between the two ends. The CDR3 loop reads CASGQGLYEQYF. The CDR3, as DNA: TGTGCTAGTGGCCAGGGACTCTACGAGCAGTACTTC.

The rearrangement links TRBV6-1 to TRBJ1-6, with D unresolved. The length of the CDR3 is 13 residues. Germline V CDR1 and CDR2: MNHNS, SASEGT. Trimming stripped 5 bases from V and 9 bases from J, with 11 bases between. The CDR3: CASSPLFSSPLHF. CDR3 coding DNA: TGTGCCAGCAGTCCCCTCTTTAGTTCACCCCTCCACTTT.

The CDR3 coding sequence is TGTGCCAGCAGCCCCCCCGACAGGGGAAATTTGAGCAATCAGCCCCAGCATTTT. It encodes CASSPPDRGNLSNQPQHF. The chain is built from TRBV21-1 and TRBJ1-5; the table names TRBD1, a call not compared with the DNA. TRBV21-1 is a recognized pseudogene. This CDR3 comprises 18 residues.

The CDR3 nucleotides are TGTGCTAGTGGTTTGACGGGTAACACTGAAGCTTTCTTT. The encoded protein is CASGLTGNTEAFF. The chain joins TRBV12-5 to TRBJ1-1; D remains unclear. There are 13 residues in the CDR3. Deletions cut 2 bases from V and 2 bases from J, with 6 bases between. From germline, CDR1 is LGHNT and CDR2 FRNRAP.

This rearrangement joins TRBV29-1 to TRBJ2-1, with TRBD1 identical over 7 bases. Germline values: CDR1 SQVTM, CDR2 ANQGSEA. V was clipped by 6 bases and J by 5 bases; unmatched bases: 4. CDR3 length: 12 amino acids. The CDR3 nucleotides are TGCAGCGTCCGGGACAGCGACAATGAGCAGTTCTTC. It codes for CSVRDSDNEQFF.

The rearrangement uses TRBV6-4 and TRBJ2-2, with 8 bases that match TRBD2. Trimming took 2 bases from V and 4 from J; bases not matched to a gene: 6. CDR1 and CDR2 (germline): MRHNA, SNTAGT. There are 16 residues in the CDR3. The CDR3 loop reads CASSDGYGTSTGELFF. CDR3 sequence (DNA): TGTGCCAGCAGTGACGGCTACGGGACTAGCACCGGGGAGCTGTTTTTT.

V and J are TRBV30 and TRBJ1-3; D gene uncertain. Germline lookup yields CDR1 GTSNPN and CDR2 SVGIG (reference sequence). The CDR3 spans 12 residues. Trimming removed 8 bases at V and 2 bases at J, with 10 bases between. The CDR3: CAGHTPGNTIYF. The CDR3 DNA reads as TGTGCCGGGCACACCCCTGGAAACACCATATATTTT.

The CDR3 is CASPPEGKSYEQYF. CDR3 coding DNA: TGTGCCAGTCCCCCAGAGGGAAAATCCTACGAGCAGTACTTC. V is TRBV19 and J is TRBJ2-7, with D perhaps matching TRBD2 (5 bases). The CDR3 contains 14 residues. V lost 8 bases, J lost 1 base, and 15 bases lay in between. CDR1 LNHDA and CDR2 SQIVND come from the germline V gene (reference sequence). The full variable domain, its missing parts supplied by reference TRBV19 and TRBJ2-7, is DGGITQSPKYLFRKEGQNVTLSCEQNLNHDAMYWYRQDPGQGLRLIYYSQIVNDFQKGDIAEGYSVSREKKESFPLTVTSAQKNPTAFYLCASPPEGKSYEQYFGPGTRLTVT.

The chain carries TRBV4-3 and TRBJ2-7; D unresolved. The V end lost 0 bases, the J end lost 3 bases, and 9 bases lay between the germline ends. The CDR3 is 14 residues long. The germline V gene has CDR1 LGHNA and CDR2 YSLEER. CDR3 nucleotide sequence: TGCGCCAGCAGCCAAGATCCCCGGAGCTACGAGCAGTACTTC. It codes for CASSQDPRSYEQYF.

V usage is TRBV7-2 and J usage is TRBJ2-2, with unresolved D. The V gene's germline CDR1 is SGHTA and CDR2 FQGNSA. The germline V and J ends were trimmed by 2 bases and 2 bases, with 3 bases remaining between them. The CDR3 loop spans 13 amino acids. Here the CDR3 DNA reads TGTGCCAGCAGCTTAACAAACACCGGGGAGCTGTTTTTT. This encodes CASSLTNTGELFF. Using reference TRBV7-2 and TRBJ2-2 for the parts outside the CDR3, the full variable domain is GAGVSQSPSNKVTEKGKDVELRCDPISGHTALYWYRQSLGQGLEFLIYFQGNSAPDKSGLPSDRFSAERTGGSVSTLTIQRTQQEDSAVYLCASSLTNTGELFFGEGSRLTVL.

The rearrangement links TRBV12-5 to TRBJ2-2; possibly TRBD1 for D (5 bases). The CDR3 totals 14 residues. Per germline, CDR1 LGHNT and CDR2 FRNRAP. Trimming shortened V by 4 bases and J by 7 bases, and 13 bases separated the two germline ends. CDR3 DNA sequence: TGTGCTAGTGGTTCCTCGGACGGACACGGGGAGCTGTTTTTT. Its translation: CASGSSDGHGELFF.

The CDR3, as DNA: TGCGCCAGCAGCCAAGAGGGAGGTTCCGGGTTGTACACTGAAGCTTTCTTT. It codes for CASSQEGGSGLYTEAFF. The chain links TRBV4-1 to TRBJ1-1, with unresolved D. The CDR3 totals 17 residues. Germline CDR1 MGHRA, CDR2 YSYEKL. With 0 bases removed from V and 3 bases from J, the gap between germline ends came to 17 bases.

The chain combines TRBV5-1 with TRBJ2-1; TRBD2 matches 9 bases. This CDR3 contains 17 residues. With V trimmed by 0 bases and J by 4 bases, 8 bases remained unmatched. Per the germline V gene, CDR1 is SGHRS and CDR2 is YFSETQ. CDR3 loop: CASSLALGAGGYNEQFF. The CDR3 nucleotides are TGCGCCAGCAGCTTGGCCCTGGGAGCGGGAGGATACAATGAGCAGTTCTTC.

The V call is TRBV6-4, the J call TRBJ2-2, with D perhaps matching TRBD1 (6 bases). CDR3 length: 14 residues. Germline CDR1 is MRHNA and CDR2 is SNTAGT. V was cut by 4 bases and J by 1 base, with 7 bases left in between. CDR3 sequence (DNA): TGTGCCAGCAGTGTCAGGGGGAACACCGGGGAGCTGTTTTTT. Protein sequence: CASSVRGNTGELFF.

The V and J genes are TRBV28 and TRBJ1-2; 7 bases match TRBD1. The CDR3 runs 12 residues. The germline CDR1 and CDR2 sequences are MDHEN and SYDVKM. V lost 6 bases, J lost 5 bases, and 3 bases stayed unmatched. Here the CDR3 DNA reads TGTGCCAGCAGGACAGGGTGGTATGGCTACACCTTC. Its protein product is CASRTGWYGYTF.